A selection of T cell receptor beta chains follows, all from one sample in a study of T cell repertoires in cytomegalovirus infection. TCRdb re-derived calls from the reads in MiXCR, one entry per CDR3 protein. The sample lists roughly 990,000 distinct CDR3 sequences, 25% to 40% occurring once. These TCRs are of unknown antigen specificity. The input for sequencing was cultured CD8+ T cells from PBMCs, taken from culture after CMV antigen stimulation. The receptor source for this set is a human donor in good health (CMV status not recorded). Some clones in this sample may be carry-over from other donors' samples. Each CDR3 is given with its conserved first and last residue. The D gene is left open where the match is weak. The size of a clone is reported for some rows only, either as once, few or many, or as a class for expanded clones.

size: .
J: TRBJ2-7
D: .
V: TRBV2
CDR3: CASRGGYEQYF
DNA: TGTGCCAGCAGGGGGGGCTACGAGCAGTACTTC

size: .
J: TRBJ2-7
D: TRBD1
V: TRBV7-9
CDR3: CASSRGQGGSYAYEQYF
DNA: TGTGCCAGCAGCCGGGGACAGGGTGGGTCCTACGCCTACGAGCAGTACTTC

size: .
J: TRBJ1-5
D: .
V: TRBV7-2
CDR3: CASSWSDRNQPQHF
DNA: TGTGCCAGCAGCTGGAGCGACAGGAATCAGCCCCAGCATTTT

size: .
J: TRBJ1-4
D: .
V: TRBV7-3
CDR3: CASSAEDEKLFF
DNA: TGTGCCAGCAGCGCAGAAGATGAAAAACTGTTTTTT

size: .
J: TRBJ2-1
D: .
V: TRBV6-6
CDR3: CAIGLGDEQFF
DNA: TGTGCCATCGGACTCGGGGATGAGCAGTTCTTC

size: many
J: TRBJ1-1
D: .
V: TRBV4-1
CDR3: CASSQFGQMNTEAFF
DNA: TGCGCCAGCAGCCAATTTGGCCAAATGAACACTGAAGCTTTCTTT

size: .
J: TRBJ2-7
D: TRBD2
V: TRBV10-3
CDR3: CAISEASGGFYEQYF
DNA: TGTGCCATCAGTGAGGCTAGCGGGGGGTTTTACGAGCAGTACTTC

size: .
J: TRBJ1-1
D: .
V: TRBV15
CDR3: CATSRVVGIEAFF
DNA: TGTGCCACCAGCAGAGTGGTAGGCATTGAAGCTTTCTTT

size: .
J: TRBJ2-1
D: TRBD1
V: TRBV20-1
CDR3: CSAREGTGPYNEQFF
DNA: TGCAGTGCTAGAGAAGGGACAGGGCCCTACAATGAGCAGTTCTTC

size: once
J: TRBJ1-6
D: .
V: TRBV6-5
CDR3: CATRNGHSSSYNSPLHF
DNA: TGTGCCACTCGAAACGGACACTCGAGCTCCTATAATTCACCCCTCCACTTT

size: few
J: TRBJ2-7
D: .
V: TRBV10-3
CDR3: CAIRPGDSYEQYF
DNA: TGTGCCATCAGGCCCGGGGACTCCTACGAGCAGTACTTC

size: .
J: TRBJ2-1
D: .
V: TRBV6-1
CDR3: CASSEAGPEPPGYNEQFF
DNA: TGTGCCAGCAGTGAAGCGGGACCCGAACCACCTGGTTACAATGAGCAGTTCTTC

size: .
J: TRBJ2-2
D: .
V: TRBV4-1
CDR3: CASSQASPGELFF
DNA: TGCGCCAGCAGCCAAGCATCCCCCGGGGAGCTGTTTTTT

size: .
J: TRBJ2-6
D: .
V: TRBV7-9
CDR3: CASSLNVLTF
DNA: TGTGCCAGCAGCCTCAACGTCCTGACTTTC

size: .
J: TRBJ2-5
D: .
V: TRBV28
CDR3: CASSPLGARETQYF
DNA: TGTGCCAGCAGTCCCTTGGGAGCGAGGGAGACCCAGTACTTC

size: few
J: TRBJ2-5
D: .
V: TRBV2
CDR3: CASKSVTQETQYF
DNA: TGTGCCAGCAAATCAGTTACGCAAGAGACCCAGTACTTC

size: many
J: TRBJ2-1
D: .
V: TRBV7-9
CDR3: CASRPRDRGAHEQFF
DNA: TGTGCCAGCAGACCCCGGGACCGCGGAGCACATGAGCAGTTCTTC

size: .
J: TRBJ2-1
D: TRBD2
V: TRBV5-1
CDR3: CASSPAGRDEQFF
DNA: TGCGCCAGCAGTCCAGCGGGGAGGGATGAGCAGTTCTTC

size: many
J: TRBJ1-1
D: .
V: TRBV27
CDR3: CASSLSMGGRTEAFF
DNA: TGTGCCAGCAGTTTATCGATGGGGGGGCGGACTGAAGCTTTCTTT

size: .
J: TRBJ2-5
D: .
V: TRBV28
CDR3: CASSGEEETQYF
DNA: TGTGCCAGCTCCGGGGAGGAAGAGACCCAGTACTTC

size: many
J: TRBJ2-2
D: .
V: TRBV6-5
CDR3: CASSPGKNTGELFF
DNA: TGTGCCAGCAGCCCCGGGAAGAACACCGGGGAGCTGTTTTTT

size: .
J: TRBJ2-2
D: .
V: TRBV10-3
CDR3: CAISRNANTGELFF
DNA: TGTGCCATCAGTAGAAACGCGAACACCGGGGAGCTGTTTTTT

size: .
J: TRBJ2-1
D: .
V: TRBV6-2/TRBV6-3
CDR3: CASSDSSSDYNEQFF
DNA: TGTGCCAGCAGTGACTCTAGTAGCGACTACAATGAGCAGTTCTTC

size: .
J: TRBJ2-5
D: TRBD2
V: TRBV29-1
CDR3: CMAGREKTQYF
DNA: TGCATGGCAGGGAGGGAGAAGACCCAGTACTTC

size: .
J: TRBJ2-2
D: .
V: TRBV6-2/TRBV6-3
CDR3: CASSLPPGATGELFF
DNA: TGTGCCAGCAGTCTACCGCCCGGGGCGACCGGGGAGCTGTTTTTT

size: .
J: TRBJ1-2
D: TRBD1
V: TRBV6-6
CDR3: CASSYKGGGDGYTF
DNA: TGTGCCAGCAGTTACAAAGGGGGCGGCGATGGCTACACCTTC

size: few
J: TRBJ1-5
D: TRBD1
V: TRBV7-4
CDR3: CASSSAGGDQPQHF
DNA: TGTGCCAGCAGTTCCGCAGGGGGGGATCAGCCCCAGCATTTT

size: few
J: TRBJ1-1
D: .
V: TRBV27
CDR3: CASSFAMGREAFF
DNA: TGTGCCAGCAGTTTCGCCATGGGCCGCGAAGCTTTCTTT

size: few
J: TRBJ2-7
D: TRBD2
V: TRBV15
CDR3: CATSRGTSGAYEQYF
DNA: TGTGCCACCAGCAGAGGGACTAGCGGCGCCTACGAGCAGTACTTC

size: .
J: TRBJ1-5
D: TRBD1
V: TRBV9
CDR3: CGSSSSGQPNQPQHF
DNA: TGTGGCAGCAGCTCGTCGGGACAGCCCAATCAGCCCCAGCATTTT

size: many
J: TRBJ1-6
D: TRBD1
V: TRBV11-2
CDR3: CASSPRAGTGVGSPLHF
DNA: TGTGCCAGCAGCCCTAGAGCCGGGACAGGGGTTGGTTCACCCCTCCACTTT

size: few
J: TRBJ2-5
D: .
V: TRBV6-5
CDR3: CASSYSYTYQETQYF
DNA: TGTGCCAGCAGTTACTCGTACACGTACCAAGAGACCCAGTACTTC

size: many
J: TRBJ1-1
D: TRBD1
V: TRBV7-6
CDR3: CASSHRTGQNTGLTEAFF
DNA: TGTGCCAGCAGCCACAGGACAGGACAGAACACTGGCCTCACTGAAGCTTTCTTT

size: .
J: TRBJ2-5
D: .
V: TRBV6-1
CDR3: CASSERAWETQYF
DNA: TGTGCCAGCAGTGAGCGAGCATGGGAGACCCAGTACTTC

size: few
J: TRBJ2-7
D: .
V: TRBV12-5
CDR3: CASGPGLYPYEQYF
DNA: TGTGCTAGTGGTCCCGGTCTTTACCCATACGAGCAGTACTTC

size: few
J: TRBJ2-1
D: .
V: TRBV11-2
CDR3: CASSLRVGQPNEQFF
DNA: TGTGCCAGCAGCCTGAGGGTTGGACAACCCAATGAGCAGTTCTTC

size: .
J: TRBJ1-2
D: .
V: TRBV6-5
CDR3: CASSQTASGYTF
DNA: TGTGCCAGCAGCCAGACAGCGTCTGGCTACACCTTC

size: .
J: TRBJ2-1
D: TRBD2
V: TRBV20-1
CDR3: CSARASGGTRLGSSYNEQFF
DNA: TGCAGTGCTAGAGCTAGCGGGGGCACTCGCTTAGGGAGCTCCTACAATGAGCAGTTCTTC

size: few
J: TRBJ1-2
D: TRBD1
V: TRBV14
CDR3: CASSQGDRNYGYTF
DNA: TGTGCCAGCAGCCAGGGGGACAGGAACTATGGCTACACCTTC

size: .
J: TRBJ1-2
D: .
V: TRBV4-1
CDR3: CASSQDRINYGYTF
DNA: TGCGCCAGCAGCCAAGATCGGATTAACTATGGCTACACCTTC

size: few
J: TRBJ2-1
D: .
V: TRBV6-6
CDR3: CASIQEGGGYNEQFF
DNA: TGTGCCAGCATACAGGAGGGGGGGGGTTACAATGAGCAGTTCTTC

size: .
J: TRBJ1-1
D: TRBD1
V: TRBV19
CDR3: CASSIGSGGSTEAFF
DNA: TGTGCCAGTAGTATCGGCTCAGGGGGGAGCACTGAAGCTTTCTTT

size: few
J: TRBJ2-7
D: .
V: TRBV28
CDR3: CASSLTDRIYEQYF
DNA: TGTGCCAGCAGTTTAACCGACAGGATCTACGAGCAGTACTTC

size: .
J: TRBJ1-2
D: TRBD1
V: TRBV6-5
CDR3: CASSYSPGQKNYGYTF
DNA: TGTGCCAGCAGTTATTCACCGGGACAGAAGAACTATGGCTACACCTTC

size: many
J: TRBJ2-1
D: .
V: TRBV12-3/TRBV12-4
CDR3: CASSLAGKKSYNEQFF
DNA: TGTGCCAGCAGTTTGGCAGGGAAGAAATCCTACAATGAGCAGTTCTTC

size: .
J: TRBJ2-1
D: .
V: TRBV27
CDR3: CASSFRLAANNEQFF
DNA: TGTGCCAGCAGTTTTCGCCTAGCTGCGAACAATGAGCAGTTCTTC

size: few
J: TRBJ2-3
D: TRBD2
V: TRBV4-1
CDR3: CASSQELAGVPDTQYF
DNA: TGCGCCAGCAGCCAGGAGCTAGCGGGGGTCCCAGATACGCAGTATTTT

size: .
J: TRBJ2-5
D: .
V: TRBV11-2
CDR3: CAVRGVKETQYF
DNA: TGTGCCGTTCGCGGCGTGAAAGAGACCCAGTACTTC

size: .
J: TRBJ1-4
D: .
V: TRBV7-8
CDR3: CASSFIRDTWDEKLFF
DNA: TGTGCCAGCAGCTTTATACGGGACACCTGGGATGAAAAACTGTTTTTT

size: .
J: TRBJ2-4
D: TRBD1
V: TRBV7-9
CDR3: CASSFPDREQNIQYF
DNA: TGTGCCAGCAGCTTCCCTGACAGGGAGCAAAACATTCAGTACTTC

size: few
J: TRBJ1-2
D: .
V: TRBV7-2
CDR3: CASSLVGPAYGYTF
DNA: TGTGCCAGCAGCTTAGTTGGTCCCGCTTATGGCTACACCTTC

size: .
J: TRBJ2-3
D: TRBD1
V: TRBV12-3/TRBV12-4
CDR3: CASSLTGGDTDTQYF
DNA: TGTGCCAGCAGCCTGACAGGGGGAGACACAGATACGCAGTATTTT

size: few
J: TRBJ2-6
D: .
V: TRBV6-2/TRBV6-3
CDR3: CASDGPRLSGANVLTF
DNA: TGTGCCAGCGACGGGCCCAGACTCTCTGGGGCCAACGTCCTGACTTTC

size: .
J: TRBJ2-1
D: TRBD2
V: TRBV6-1
CDR3: CASRPSAGGHFEQFF
DNA: TGTGCCAGCAGACCTTCAGCGGGGGGGCACTTTGAGCAGTTCTTC

size: .
J: TRBJ2-7
D: .
V: TRBV6-1
CDR3: CASSERQVYYEQYF
DNA: TGTGCCAGCAGTGAGCGACAGGTCTACTACGAGCAGTACTTC

size: few
J: TRBJ2-1
D: TRBD2
V: TRBV2
CDR3: CASSPTGTSGGPAYNEQFF
DNA: TGTGCCAGCAGCCCCACCGGGACTAGCGGGGGGCCCGCCTACAATGAGCAGTTCTTC

size: .
J: TRBJ2-1
D: TRBD2
V: TRBV7-6
CDR3: CASSRTAGGTYNEQFF
DNA: TGTGCCAGCAGCCGGACCGCGGGGGGCACTTACAATGAGCAGTTCTTC

size: many
J: TRBJ2-1
D: .
V: TRBV28
CDR3: CASENPGLSSYNEQFF
DNA: TGTGCCAGCGAGAACCCCGGCCTTAGCTCCTACAATGAGCAGTTCTTC

size: .
J: TRBJ2-1
D: TRBD1
V: TRBV10-3
CDR3: CAISATGGNEQFF
DNA: TGTGCCATCAGCGCGACAGGGGGGAATGAGCAGTTCTTC